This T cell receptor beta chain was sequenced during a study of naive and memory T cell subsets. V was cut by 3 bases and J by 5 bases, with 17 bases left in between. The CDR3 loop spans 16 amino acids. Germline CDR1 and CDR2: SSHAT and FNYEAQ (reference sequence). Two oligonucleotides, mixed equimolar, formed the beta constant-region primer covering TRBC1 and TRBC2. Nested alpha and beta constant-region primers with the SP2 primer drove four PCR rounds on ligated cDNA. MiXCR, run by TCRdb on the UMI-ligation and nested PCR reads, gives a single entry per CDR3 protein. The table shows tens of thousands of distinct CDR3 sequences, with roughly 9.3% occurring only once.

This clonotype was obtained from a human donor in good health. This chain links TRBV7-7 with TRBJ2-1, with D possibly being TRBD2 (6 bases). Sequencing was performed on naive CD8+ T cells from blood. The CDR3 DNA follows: TGTGCCAGCAGCTTCTATTCGGTCCGGGGGAACAATGAGCAGTTCTTC. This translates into CASSFYSVRGNNEQFF.